These 14 T cell receptor beta chains were sequenced from one sample in a study of read filtering for tumor transcriptome and immune sequencing. Molecular barcoded adaptors covering alpha/delta and beta/gamma chains were used on 400 to 450 ng RNA. One entry per CDR3 protein results from TCRdb running MiXCR on the reads. The table records 50,000 or so distinct CDR3 sequences, 9% to 15% of them present only once. Input material: a population of CD138-negative cells sorted from bone marrow. The receptors shown here come from a donor at least 40 years old with multiple myeloma.

Remarks on this clonotype: Possible read error: a much larger clone is one base away. The chain links TRBV6-5 to TRBJ2-5, with 8 positions matching TRBD2. V dropped 6 bases and J dropped 2; count of bases not matched to a gene: 11. This CDR3 is built from 16 residues. Germline assignment: CDR1 MNHEY and CDR2 SVGAGI. The CDR3 reads CASSYAGSGAQETQYF. CDR3 nucleotides: TGTGCCAGCAGCTACGCGGGTAGCGGGGCGCAAGAGACCCAGTACTTC.

The rearrangement joins TRBV4-1 to TRBJ1-1; D not resolved. This CDR3 has 14 residues. V gave up 0 bases and J gave up 4 bases, with 9 bases separating them. Germline values: CDR1 MGHRA, CDR2 YSYEKL. CDR3 residues: CASSQEARLTEAFF. In nucleotides, the CDR3 is TGCGCCAGCAGCCAAGAGGCAAGACTCACTGAAGCTTTCTTT.

This clonotype was detected ten times or more. V usage is TRBV24-1 and J usage is TRBJ1-1, with 7 bases aligning to TRBD1. From germline, CDR1 is KGHDR and CDR2 SFDVKD. V shed 7 bases and J 1 base; nucleotides not matched to a gene: 2. This CDR3 has 13 amino acids. The CDR3 region has the DNA TGTGCCACCAGGAGACAGGGGAACACTGAAGCTTTCTTT. Its translation: CATRRQGNTEAFF.

This clonotype has a count of ten or more. V usage is TRBV6-2 or TRBV6-3 and J usage is TRBJ1-1; TRBD1 is a possible D gene (5 bases). The V end was cut by 5 bases, the J end by 1 base, with 17 bases between. This CDR3 contains 16 residues. In germline, CDR1 is MNHEY, CDR2 SVGEGT. CDR3 protein: CASSPGTARGNTEAFF. The DNA for the CDR3 is TGTGCCAGCAGTCCAGGGACGGCTAGAGGGAACACTGAAGCTTTCTTT.

This clonotype has a count of ten or more. CDR3 sequence reads: CAISESPAGGTDTQYF. Written as DNA, the CDR3 is TGTGCCATCAGTGAGTCCCCAGCGGGGGGCACAGATACGCAGTATTTT. The V and J genes are TRBV10-3 and TRBJ2-3; 8 positions match TRBD2. The CDR3 is 16 residues long. The J segment lost 1 base and the V segment lost 0 bases, leaving 3 bases of the junction unmatched. CDR1 is ENHRY, CDR2 SYGVKD, per germline.

This clonotype was seen many times. The gene calls are TRBV11-2 and TRBJ1-2, with 7 bases aligning to TRBD1. J lost 8 bases, V lost 5 bases, and 11 bases had no gene match. This CDR3 has 14 amino acids. Looked up from germline, CDR1 is SGHAT and CDR2 is FQNNGV. The CDR3 DNA reads as TGTGCCAGCAGCCCCGGGGACAGCTTGTGGGGCTACACCTTC. Translating it yields CASSPGDSLWGYTF.

This clonotype was counted at least ten times. A read error may account for a junction end that differs from germline. V usage is TRBV2 and J usage is TRBJ2-1; 9 bases line up with TRBD1. The CDR3 consists of 15 residues. Germline V lookup: CDR1 SNHLY, CDR2 FYNNEI. CDR3 DNA sequence: TGTGCCAGCAGTGAGGACAGGGGTCCCTACAATGAGCAGCTCTTC. Its translation: CASSEDRGPYNEQLF.

The table lists this clonotype with many counts. The rearrangement uses TRBV6-2 or TRBV6-3 and TRBJ2-7, with TRBD1 matching 9 bases. Germline assignment: CDR1 MNHEY and CDR2 SVGEGT. Trimming took 5 bases from V and 2 from J; bases not matched to a gene: 13. There are 17 residues in the CDR3. The DNA for the CDR3 is TGTGCCAGCAGTGTAACCGGGACAGGGAAGTATGCCTACGAGCAGTACTTC. This gives the protein CASSVTGTGKYAYEQYF.

This chain uses TRBV24-1 with TRBJ2-1; D uncertain. The CDR3 extends over 15 amino acids. The V end lost 1 base, the J end lost 8 bases, and 14 bases lay between the germline ends. The germline V gene encodes CDR1 KGHDR and CDR2 SFDVKD. The CDR3 coding sequence is TGTGCCACCAGTGATTTTAGGGCAACCGGTGATGAGCAGTTCTTC. Protein: CATSDFRATGDEQFF.

This clonotype appeared many times. A read error may produce the germline difference seen at one junction end. J is TRBJ2-1 and V is TRBV7-9; 11 bases align to TRBD1. The germline V gene has CDR1 SEHNR and CDR2 FQNEAQ (reference sequence). The CDR3 contains 15 residues. CDR3 loop: CASSLTGTGGNEQFF. CDR3 coding DNA: TGTGCTAGCAGCCTCACCGGGACAGGGGGGAATGAGCAGTTCTTC. Full variable domain (outside the CDR3, taken from reference TRBV7-9 and TRBJ2-1): DTGVSQNPRHKITKRGQNVTFRCDPISEHNRLYWYRQTLGQGPEFLTYFQNEAQLEKSRLLSDRFSAERPKGSFSTLEIQRTEQGDSAMYLCASSLTGTGGNEQFFGPGTRLTVL.

This clonotype was counted many times. The V gene is TRBV7-6, the J gene TRBJ2-7; D perhaps matches TRBD2 (6 bases). V lost 5 bases and J 1 base, leaving 12 bases between the germline ends. CDR1 and CDR2 from the germline V gene are SGHVS and FNYEAQ. The CDR3 is 14 residues long. This chain's CDR3 is CASSPLGGSYEQYF. CDR3 sequence (DNA): TGTGCCAGCAGCCCCCTCGGAGGGTCCTACGAGCAGTACTTC.

A word on this clonotype: A much larger clone sits a single nucleotide away, making a read error possible. Likely a read error: the CDR3 ends without its conserved phenylalanine or tryptophan. This chain uses TRBV11-2 with TRBJ2-1; 10 positions agree with TRBD2. The trim removed 1 base at V and 7 bases at J, leaving 7 bases unmatched. The CDR3 sequence is 16 residues long. Germline V CDR1 and CDR2: SGHAT, FQNNGV. The CDR3 region is CASSLATGSGGNEQFL. The DNA of the CDR3 is TGTGCCAGCAGCTTAGCCACGGGTAGCGGGGGGAATGAGCAGTTCCTC.

This clonotype was observed many times. This sequence joins TRBV28 and TRBJ1-6, with D possibly being TRBD1 (6 bases). This CDR3 has 13 residues. Germline-derived CDR1 and CDR2 are MDHEN and SYDVKM. The germline V and J ends were trimmed by 9 bases and 7 bases, with 13 bases remaining between them. The CDR3 DNA is TGTGCCAGTCTTACAGGGAACAATTCACCCCTCCACTTT. This gives the protein CASLTGNNSPLHF.

Turning to this clonotype: A read error is likely here: a far larger clone is one base away. The chain recombines TRBV5-4 with TRBJ1-1; the D is unclear. V was clipped by 0 bases and J by 10 bases, with 7 bases between them. Looked up from germline, CDR1 is SGHNT and CDR2 is YYREEE (reference sequence). The CDR3 spans 11 residues. For the CDR3, the DNA is TGTGCCAGCAGCTTGGTTCCGGGAGCTTTCTTT. Translated, it gives CASSLVPGAFF.